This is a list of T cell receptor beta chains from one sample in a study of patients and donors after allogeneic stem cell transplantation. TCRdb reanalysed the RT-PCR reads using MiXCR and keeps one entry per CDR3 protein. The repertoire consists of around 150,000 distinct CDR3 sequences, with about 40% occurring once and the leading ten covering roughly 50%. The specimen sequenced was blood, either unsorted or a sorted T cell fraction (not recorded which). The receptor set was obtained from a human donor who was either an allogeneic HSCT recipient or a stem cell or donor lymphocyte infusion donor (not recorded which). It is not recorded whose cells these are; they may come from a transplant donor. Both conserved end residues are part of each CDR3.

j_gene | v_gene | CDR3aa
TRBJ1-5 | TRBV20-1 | CSARTFSNQPQHF
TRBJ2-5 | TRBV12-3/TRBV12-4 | CASSFKGETQYF
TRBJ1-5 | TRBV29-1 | CSVAYPGTPGNQPQHF
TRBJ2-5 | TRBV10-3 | CAISESGATPYQETQYF
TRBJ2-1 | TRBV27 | CASSVGGGQFF
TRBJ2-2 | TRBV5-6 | CASSGPTLSNTGELFF
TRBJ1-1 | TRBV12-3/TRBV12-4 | CASRPPSGGTEAFF
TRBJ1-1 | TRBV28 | CASSSLSEAFF
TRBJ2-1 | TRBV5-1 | CASSLVSGWDNEQFF
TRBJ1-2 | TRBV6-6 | CASSGHNYGYTF
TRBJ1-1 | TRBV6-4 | CASSPSQGNTEAFF
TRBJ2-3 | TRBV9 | CASSVVGGSTDTQYF
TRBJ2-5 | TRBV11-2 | CASSLAGGTHPSQYF
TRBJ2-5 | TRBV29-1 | CSVEGLAGRETQYF
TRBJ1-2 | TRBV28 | CASSLTHRHGYTF
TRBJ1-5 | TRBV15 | CATSRGSSSNQPQHF
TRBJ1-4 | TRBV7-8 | CASSFRDTNEKLFF
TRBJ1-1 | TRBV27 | CASSQIQGGSEAFF
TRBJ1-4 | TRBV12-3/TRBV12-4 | CASSRVEKLFF
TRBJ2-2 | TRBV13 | CASSLRTGVGAGELFF
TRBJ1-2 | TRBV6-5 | CASSYASNPIPPGYTF
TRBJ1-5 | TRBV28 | CASSWYRDRGNQPQHF
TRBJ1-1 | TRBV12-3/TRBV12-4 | CASRTGAWEAFF
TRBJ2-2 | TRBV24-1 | CATGSGVGGGGAGELFF
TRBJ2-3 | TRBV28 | CASRTPGGTGTDTQYF
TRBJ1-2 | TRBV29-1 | CSSRQGASYGYTF
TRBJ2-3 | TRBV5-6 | CASSLVWGSTDTQYF
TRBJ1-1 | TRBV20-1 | CSARGNTEAFF
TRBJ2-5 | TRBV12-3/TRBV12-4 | CASSLSPETQYF
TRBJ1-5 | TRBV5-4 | CASSSSHSNQPQHF
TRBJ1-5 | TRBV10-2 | CASSESGSLNQPQHF
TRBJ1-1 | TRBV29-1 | CSAFVDLGAFF